The 17 T cell receptor beta chains below all came from one sample that was sequenced in a study of T cells after posttransplantation cyclophosphamide. Treatment was busulfan-fludarabine conditioning, a marrow graft, and cyclophosphamide on days +3 and +4. Clones were sequenced by immunoSEQ multiplex PCR, and TCRdb holds only the in-frame ones, with some missing. Among 17,000 or so clones listed, 75% to 80% were seen once. Sequenced here: CD8+ T cells sorted from PBMCs, sampled roughly 1,900 days after a stem cell transplant with posttransplant cyclophosphamide. The receptor source for this set is a female patient aged 35-55 years who received an allogeneic stem cell transplant from a related donor, was CMV-positive, and had no GVHD. Some T cells here may be from the graft donor.

The chain has TRBV4-1 and TRBJ2-2; TRBD2 matches 15 bases. The CDR3 sequence is 17 residues long. V was clipped by 6 bases and J by 2 bases; unmatched bases: 4. The germline V gene has CDR1 MGHRA and CDR2 YSYEKL. The CDR3 loop reads CASSWTSGGDNTGELFF. DNA of the CDR3: TGCGCCAGCAGTTGGACTAGCGGGGGGGATAACACCGGGGAGCTGTTTTTT.

The rearrangement joins TRBV19 to TRBJ2-4; D is uncertain. The CDR3 has 15 amino acids. Trimming took 3 bases from V and 0 from J, leaving 9 bases between them. CDR1 is LNHDA and CDR2 is SQIVND in the germline V gene (reference sequence). The CDR3 region is CASSIPKLAKNIQYF. CDR3 DNA: TGTGCCAGTAGTATCCCCAAACTAGCCAAAAACATTCAGTACTTC.

This sequence joins TRBV4-1 and TRBJ1-2, with D unclear. Deletions cut 1 base from V and 4 bases from J, with 10 bases between. CDR3 length: 14 residues. Germline V gene sequence: CDR1 MGHRA, CDR2 YSYEKL. The CDR3 sequence: CASSQGEWFYGYTF. In nucleotides, the CDR3 is TGCGCCAGCAGCCAAGGAGAATGGTTCTATGGCTACACCTTC.

The chain is built from TRBV13 and TRBJ1-1; D not certain. Germline CDR1 and CDR2: PRHDT and FYEKMQ (reference sequence). V gave up 6 bases and J gave up 0 bases, with 5 bases separating them. CDR3 length: 12 amino acids. The CDR3 region is CASRDLNTEAFF. The CDR3 nucleotides are TGTGCCAGCAGGGACTTGAACACTGAAGCTTTCTTT. Full variable domain (remainder filled in from reference TRBV13 and TRBJ1-1): AAGVIQSPRHLIKEKRETATLKCYPIPRHDTVYWYQQGPGQDPQFLISFYEKMQSDKGSIPDRFSAQQFSDYHSELNMSSLELGDSALYFCASRDLNTEAFFGQGTRLTVV.

The chain is built from TRBV6-4 and TRBJ2-1; D call uncertain. The V gene lost 9 bases and the J gene lost 0 bases, with 9 bases spanning the gap. CDR1 MRHNA and CDR2 SNTAGT come from the germline V gene. There are 13 residues in the CDR3. The chain's CDR3 is CASRDNSYNEQFF. The CDR3 DNA is TGTGCCAGTCGCGATAACTCCTACAATGAGCAGTTCTTC.

The chain has TRBV6-5 and TRBJ2-2; 9 positions agree with TRBD1. Trimming removed 5 bases from V and 6 bases from J; junction bases left unmatched: 1. The CDR3 is 13 amino acids. CDR1 is MNHEY, CDR2 SVGAGI, per germline. The CDR3 bases are TGTGCCAGCAGTCGGACAGGGGCCGGGGAGCTGTTTTTT. The encoded protein is CASSRTGAGELFF.

In nucleotides, the CDR3 is TGTGCCAGCAGTGAATTGCTGGCGGGGCCCTACGAGCAGTACTTC. Protein sequence: CASSELLAGPYEQYF. The chain has TRBV6-1 and TRBJ2-7, with a possible D match to TRBD2 (6 bases). V lost 2 bases and J 2 bases, leaving 13 bases between the germline ends. The length of the CDR3 is 15 residues. The V gene's germline CDR1 is MNHNS and CDR2 SASEGT.

The chain has TRBV5-1 and TRBJ1-1; 8 bases agree with TRBD1. The V gene's germline CDR1 is SGHRS and CDR2 YFSETQ. The CDR3 length is 14 residues. The V segment lost 0 bases and the J segment 5 bases; nucleotides outside the gene matches: 3. The CDR3 sequence is CASSLAGGKTEAFF. The CDR3 coding sequence is TGCGCCAGCAGCTTGGCAGGGGGCAAGACTGAAGCTTTCTTT.

The J gene is TRBJ2-2, the V gene TRBV11-3, with D possibly matching TRBD1 (5 bases). Trimming shortened V by 5 bases and J by 4 bases, and 14 bases separated the two germline ends. The germline V gene has CDR1 SGHNT and CDR2 YENEEA. The CDR3 extends over 15 amino acids. This CDR3 is CASSGAGFGTGELFF. DNA for the CDR3: TGTGCCAGCAGCGGGGCAGGGTTCGGCACCGGGGAGCTGTTTTTT.

The V gene is TRBV5-6, the J gene TRBJ1-5; perhaps TRBD1 as D (6 bases). CDR3 length: 14 amino acids. Trimming pared 1 base from V and 5 bases from J, leaving 10 bases between. The germline V gene has CDR1 SGHDT and CDR2 YYEEEE. The CDR3: CASSLRGGYQPQHF. DNA of the CDR3: TGTGCCAGCAGCTTGAGAGGGGGTTATCAGCCCCAGCATTTT.

The chain joins TRBV7-8 to TRBJ2-3; TRBD2 aligns across 12 bases. CDR1 is SGHVS, CDR2 FQNEAQ, per germline. The CDR3 has 19 residues. V lost 1 base, J lost 1 base, and 9 bases stayed unmatched. The CDR3 is CASSLVFLAGGSGTDTQYF. CDR3 nucleotide sequence: TGTGCCAGCAGCTTAGTTTTCCTAGCGGGGGGGTCTGGCACAGATACGCAGTATTTT.

This clone showed up just a few times. This rearrangement joins TRBV7-8 to TRBJ2-2; D remains unclear. The CDR3 spans 14 residues. Germline V lookup: CDR1 SGHVS, CDR2 FQNEAQ. V shed 7 bases and J shed 0 bases, with 9 bases lying between them. Written as DNA, the CDR3 is TGTGCCAGCACCCCCACAGCGAACACCGGGGAGCTGTTTTTT. It translates to CASTPTANTGELFF. Full variable domain (outside the CDR3, taken from reference TRBV7-8 and TRBJ2-2): GAGVSQSPRYKVAKRGQDVALRCDPISGHVSLFWYQQALGQGPEFLTYFQNEAQLDKSGLPSDRFFAERPEGSVSTLKIQRTQQEDSAVYLCASTPTANTGELFFGEGSRLTVL.

The chain joins TRBV4-1 to TRBJ1-1, with a weak D call TRBD1 (5 bases). CDR3 size: 13 residues. Germline V lookup: CDR1 MGHRA, CDR2 YSYEKL. Trimming shortened V by 6 bases and J by 6 bases, and 14 bases separated the two germline ends. DNA of the CDR3: TGCGCCAGCAGTCAAACGGAAGGGGCTGAAGCTTTCTTT. Protein: CASSQTEGAEAFF.

The rearrangement links TRBV9 to TRBJ1-6; no clear D gene. With 0 bases removed from V and 0 bases from J, the gap between germline ends came to 7 bases. The CDR3 contains 16 residues. Germline values: CDR1 SGDLS, CDR2 YYNGEE. The CDR3 nucleotides read TGTGCCAGCAGCGTAGGCGGGCGCTCCTATAATTCACCCCTCCACTTT. Translation gives CASSVGGRSYNSPLHF.

As regards this clone: An end of the junction differs from the germline gene, which may be a read error. The chain uses TRBV5-6 and TRBJ2-2; 9 positions agree with TRBD1. This CDR3 has 16 amino acids. In germline, CDR1 is SGHDT, CDR2 YYEEEE. The CDR3 sequence is CANSWGSGTGSGELFF. The DNA for the CDR3 is TGTGCCAACAGCTGGGGGTCCGGGACAGGGTCCGGGGAGCTGTTTTTT.

DNA for the CDR3: TGTGCCAGTAGCGAGTATAATTCACCCCTCCACTTT. Protein: CASSEYNSPLHF. The chain has TRBV19 and TRBJ1-6; D is uncertain. V was trimmed by 6 bases and J by 4 bases, leaving 4 bases between them. The germline V gene encodes CDR1 LNHDA and CDR2 SQIVND (reference sequence). The CDR3 runs to 12 residues.

The chain recombines TRBV27 with TRBJ2-7; 7 nucleotides agree with TRBD2. This CDR3 has 14 amino acids. V dropped 6 bases and J dropped 7; count of bases not matched to a gene: 12. Germline values: CDR1 MNHEY, CDR2 SMNVEV (reference sequence). CDR3 nucleotide sequence: TGTGCCAGCAGCCTTCTATTCGGAGCGGGAGAGCAGTACTTC. Its protein is CASSLLFGAGEQYF.